The following is a T cell receptor beta chain sequence with its context. The antigen remains unidentified. This CDR3 is 15 amino acids long. TCRdb reprocessed the 5' RACE reads, with one entry per CDR3 protein and no DNA. In all, the sample yields 300,000 to 450,000 distinct CDR3 sequences. This specimen belongs to a study of T cells expressing NK-cell markers. Study information: The authors derived TCR beta repertoires from sorted CD3+CD56+NKG2C+, CD3+CD56+NKG2C- and CD3+CD56-NKG2C+ T cells. Sequenced donors, eight in total, included seven who were HCMV-seropositive and one who was seronegative.

Study-level results: These clonotypes additionally ranked first within the CD3+CD56-NKG2C+ fraction of a few donors.

This sequence originates from a man aged 18-70 years in good health. The gene calls are TRBV12-3 or TRBV12-4 and TRBJ1-6; checking the TCRdb D call of TRBD1 is not possible without DNA. The specimen sequenced was blood T cells: a sorted CD56 or NKG2C T cell subset, CD4+ or CD8+ T cells, or bulk PBMC T cells (not recorded which). The CDR3 sequence: CASSPGTGSGSPLHF.